This T cell receptor (beta chain) was retrieved from a study of T-cell memory formation after mild COVID-19. TCRdb passed the 5' RACE reads through MiXCR, listing each CDR3 protein once. The table shows a few hundred thousand distinct CDR3 sequences, with approximately 15% occurring only once. The CDR3 contains 15 residues. The V end was cut by 4 bases, the J end by 0 bases, with 10 bases between. Germline values: CDR1 SEHNR, CDR2 FQNEAQ (reference sequence). This clonotype was sampled from a man younger than 35 who had mild COVID-19 (a few samples of this study predate the infection). Cell type and time point are not known. The chain joins TRBV7-9 to TRBJ2-1; TRBD1 is a possible D gene (6 bases). Sequenced: PBMCs or a T cell subset sorted from them (not recorded which). The CDR3 is CASSYGTLSYNEQFF. In DNA, the CDR3 is TGTGCCAGCAGCTACGGGACACTCTCCTACAATGAGCAGTTCTTC.